This passage covers 20 T cell receptor beta chains from one sample sequenced in a study of CD8+CD57+ T cells in acquired aplastic anemia. Using genomic DNA as the template, TCR beta VDJ and CDR3 profiling was carried out. TCRdb analysed the reads with MiXCR anew, one entry per CDR3 protein. The table has over 40,000 distinct CDR3 sequences, about 78% seen once. Input material: sorted CD4+, CD8+, or CD8+CD57+ T cells (not recorded which) from PBMCs. These TCRs come from a human donor in good health, serving as a control.

There are a few counts of this clonotype. The chain couples TRBV2 to TRBJ2-3; D is perhaps TRBD2 (5 bases). V was cut by 8 bases and J by 4 bases, with 7 bases left in between. CDR3 length: 11 residues. CDR1 is SNHLY and CDR2 is FYNNEI in the germline V gene. CDR3 in amino acids: CASALADTQYF. CDR3 in DNA: TGTGCCAGCGCACTAGCAGATACGCAGTATTTT.

The chain's CDR3 is CASSLSGVEGAGTDTQYF. CDR3 DNA: TGCGCCAGCAGCTTGTCAGGGGTTGAGGGTGCCGGCACAGATACGCAGTATTTT. This chain uses TRBV5-1 with TRBJ2-3, with D tentatively TRBD1 (6 bases). From germline, CDR1 is SGHRS and CDR2 YFSETQ. This CDR3 has 18 residues. The V and J ends lost 1 base and 1 base respectively, with 19 bases between them. The variable domain in full, completed from reference TRBV5-1 and TRBJ2-3, reads KAGVTQTPRYLIKTRGQQVTLSCSPISGHRSVSWYQQTPGQGLQFLFEYFSETQRNKGNFPGRFSGRQFSNSRSEMNVSTLELGDSALYLCASSLSGVEGAGTDTQYFGPGTRLTVL.

A few counts support this clonotype. V and J are TRBV20-1 and TRBJ1-2; D is possibly TRBD1 (6 bases). Germline values: CDR1 DFQATT, CDR2 SNEGSKA (reference sequence). The CDR3 is 17 residues long. V dropped 5 bases and J dropped 3 bases, with 25 bases sitting between them. The CDR3 spells CSAAPILTGTQDYGYTF. DNA for the CDR3: TGCAGTGCTGCCCCCATCTTAACAGGGACCCAGGACTATGGCTACACCTTC.

The gene calls are TRBV4-1 and TRBJ2-7; 8 bases are shared with TRBD2. CDR1 and CDR2 (germline): MGHRA, YSYEKL. The V gene end was trimmed by 3 bases and the J gene end by 2 bases; junction bases not matched to a gene: 9. This CDR3 is built from 16 residues. CDR3 DNA: TGCGCCAGCAGCCAGGACTGGCGGGAGGCCCCCTACGAGCAGTACTTC. This sequence encodes CASSQDWREAPYEQYF.

This sequence joins TRBV10-3 and TRBJ2-7; TRBD2 is a possible D gene (5 bases). This CDR3 is built from 14 residues. Per the germline V gene, CDR1 is ENHRY and CDR2 is SYGVKD. V dropped 0 bases and J dropped 8 bases, with 14 bases sitting between them. The CDR3 DNA sequence: TGTGCCATCAGTGAGTCAAGGGAGCGAGTGAAGCAGTACTTC. This encodes CAISESRERVKQYF.

The chain is built from TRBV2 and TRBJ1-1; D not certain. The CDR3 runs to 13 residues. The germline V gene encodes CDR1 SNHLY and CDR2 FYNNEI. V was pared by 6 bases and J by 4 bases, with 12 bases between. CDR3 DNA sequence: TGTGCCAGCAGGCCTATACTGGGCACTGAAGCTTTCTTT. As protein: CASRPILGTEAFF.

J is TRBJ1-1 and V is TRBV25-1, with unresolved D. Trimming took off 1 base at V and 3 bases at J, with 6 bases between the two ends. This CDR3 is 13 amino acids long. Germline V gene sequence: CDR1 MGHDK, CDR2 SYGVNS. CDR3 loop: CASSEWADTEAFF. In nucleotides, the CDR3 is TGTGCCAGCAGTGAATGGGCGGACACTGAAGCTTTCTTT.

The V and J genes are TRBV2 and TRBJ1-6; D unresolved. The CDR3 contains 15 residues. V lost 0 bases, J lost 5 bases, and 8 bases lay in between. The germline gives CDR1 SNHLY, CDR2 FYNNEI. CDR3 amino acids: CASSEAGIDNSPLHF. The CDR3 region has the DNA TGTGCCAGCAGTGAAGCGGGGATTGATAATTCACCCCTCCACTTT.

This rearrangement joins TRBV19 to TRBJ1-5; no definite D call. CDR1 LNHDA and CDR2 SQIVND come from the germline V gene (reference sequence). The CDR3 length is 14 residues. V gave up 2 bases and J gave up 1 base, with 6 bases separating them. Written as DNA, the CDR3 is TGTGCCAGTAGTATACCGGGCAGCAATCAGCCCCAGCATTTT. Translated, it gives CASSIPGSNQPQHF.

There are a few counts of this clonotype. The conserved final phenylalanine or tryptophan is absent from the CDR3, which likely points to a read error. This sequence joins TRBV13 and TRBJ1-1; D call uncertain. In germline, CDR1 is PRHDT, CDR2 FYEKMQ (reference sequence). Trimming left V 1 base short and J 0 bases short, with 12 bases between. The CDR3 contains 16 residues. The CDR3 DNA reads TGTGCCAGCAGCTTAGAGTCCCGGAGCCTGAACACTGAAGCTTTCCTT. Protein sequence: CASSLESRSLNTEAFL.

The V call is TRBV5-1, the J call TRBJ1-1; 7 nucleotides match TRBD1. V trimming: 0 bases; J trimming: 4 bases; junction bases outside the gene matches: 6. Germline V lookup: CDR1 SGHRS, CDR2 YFSETQ. The CDR3 covers 15 residues. The CDR3 DNA is TGCGCCAGCAGCTTGGAGCCAGGGGGGGCCACTGAAGCTTTCTTT. Translating it yields CASSLEPGGATEAFF.

V gene TRBV10-1 combines with J gene TRBJ1-1; the D is unclear. The V end lost 8 bases, the J end lost 4 bases, and 14 bases lay between the germline ends. Germline assignment: CDR1 WNHNN and CDR2 SYGVQD (reference sequence). There are 13 residues in the CDR3. CDR3 protein: CASSYGRGTEAFF. In DNA form, the CDR3 reads TGCGCCAGCTCTTACGGACGGGGCACTGAAGCTTTCTTT.

The chain employs TRBV30 and TRBJ2-5, with 7 bases that match TRBD1. Germline V gene data show CDR1 as GTSNPN and CDR2 as SVGIG (reference sequence). CDR3 length: 15 residues. V lost 5 bases and J lost 1; bases outside the gene matches: 10. This chain's CDR3 is CAWGPGTGVQETQYF. The CDR3 DNA follows: TGTGCCTGGGGTCCCGGAACAGGGGTCCAAGAGACCCAGTACTTC.

This clonotype was counted only a few times. J is TRBJ2-7 and V is TRBV5-1; TRBD1 aligns across 8 bases. Trimming at V came to 3 bases and at J to 2 bases, leaving 4 bases not matched to a gene. The CDR3 spans 14 residues. Germline CDR1 is SGHRS and CDR2 is YFSETQ. DNA for the CDR3: TGCGCCAGCAGCTCCGGGACAGGTACCTACGAGCAGTACTTC. The encoded protein is CASSSGTGTYEQYF.

This clonotype was recorded a few times. This chain uses TRBV7-9 with TRBJ1-2; no definite D call. V lost 3 bases and J lost 3, with 8 bases in between. The CDR3 loop spans 13 amino acids. Germline V gene data show CDR1 as SEHNR and CDR2 as FQNEAQ (reference sequence). CDR3 region: CASSFSLDYGYTF. The CDR3 DNA sequence: TGTGCCAGCAGCTTCTCCCTGGACTATGGCTACACCTTC. Full variable domain (outside the CDR3, taken from reference TRBV7-9 and TRBJ1-2): DTGVSQNPRHKITKRGQNVTFRCDPISEHNRLYWYRQTLGQGPEFLTYFQNEAQLEKSRLLSDRFSAERPKGSFSTLEIQRTEQGDSAMYLCASSFSLDYGYTFGSGTRLTVV.

This clonotype was counted a few times. This rearrangement joins TRBV10-1 to TRBJ2-2; D call uncertain. CDR1 is WNHNN, CDR2 SYGVQD, per germline (reference sequence). This CDR3 region has 12 residues. Trimming pared 0 bases from V and 7 bases from J, leaving 3 bases between. The CDR3 coding sequence is TGCGCCAGCAGTGAGTCAGGCGGGGAGCTGTTTTTT. This translates into CASSESGGELFF.

This clonotype was seen at least ten times. V gene TRBV2 combines with J gene TRBJ1-1; D not certain. Between the trimmed V and J ends, which lost 3 bases and 6 bases, there was a span of 17 bases. The V gene's germline CDR1 is SNHLY and CDR2 FYNNEI. This CDR3 has 15 amino acids. The CDR3 coding sequence is TGTGCCAGCAGTGACACCCCAGCACTTGGGCCTGAAGCTTTCTTT. Translating gives CASSDTPALGPEAFF.

This chain links TRBV20-1 with TRBJ2-3; D perhaps matches TRBD1 (5 bases). CDR3 length: 14 residues. The V gene lost 3 bases and the J gene lost 6 bases, with 16 bases spanning the gap. Germline lookup yields CDR1 DFQATT and CDR2 SNEGSKA (reference sequence). Here the CDR3 DNA reads TGCAGTGCTAGCCGTGGGGCAGTCGGGGATACGCAGTATTTT. Amino acid sequence: CSASRGAVGDTQYF.

Note on this clonotype: The germline gene is not matched at one end of the junction; a read error may be the cause. The chain joins TRBV7-6 to TRBJ2-3; no clear D gene. This CDR3 comprises 13 residues. Germline CDR1 and CDR2: SGHVS and FNYEAQ. The CDR3 loop is CVSSSHPTDTQYF. The CDR3 DNA follows: TGTGTCAGCTCCTCCCATCCCACAGATACGCAGTATTTT.

The chain couples TRBV19 to TRBJ2-7, with a weak D call TRBD1 (6 bases). Germline V gene data show CDR1 as LNHDA and CDR2 as SQIVND (reference sequence). Trimming took off 4 bases at V and 2 bases at J, with 18 bases between the two ends. The CDR3 loop spans 16 amino acids. CDR3: CASSTNPWTAAYEQYF. Written as DNA, the CDR3 is TGTGCCAGTAGTACTAACCCGTGGACAGCCGCCTACGAGCAGTACTTC.